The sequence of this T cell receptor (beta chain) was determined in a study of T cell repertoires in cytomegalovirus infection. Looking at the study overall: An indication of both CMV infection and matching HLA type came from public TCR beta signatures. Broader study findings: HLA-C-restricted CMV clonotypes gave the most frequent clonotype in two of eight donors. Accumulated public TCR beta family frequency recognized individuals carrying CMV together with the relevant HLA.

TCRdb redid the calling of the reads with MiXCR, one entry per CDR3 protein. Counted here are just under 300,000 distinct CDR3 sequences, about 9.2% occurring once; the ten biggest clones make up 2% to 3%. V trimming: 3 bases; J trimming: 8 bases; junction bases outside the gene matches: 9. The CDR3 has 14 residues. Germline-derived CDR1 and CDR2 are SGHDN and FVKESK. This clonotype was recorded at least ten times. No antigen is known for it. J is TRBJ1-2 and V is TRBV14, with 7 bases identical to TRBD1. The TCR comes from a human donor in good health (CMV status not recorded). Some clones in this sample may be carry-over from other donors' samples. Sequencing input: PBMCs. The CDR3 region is CASSQQTGYRGYTF. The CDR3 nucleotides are TGTGCCAGCAGCCAGCAGACAGGGTATCGCGGCTACACCTTC. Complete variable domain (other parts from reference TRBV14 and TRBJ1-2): EAGVTQFPSHSVIEKGQTVTLRCDPISGHDNLYWYRRVMGKEIKFLLHFVKESKQDESGMPNNRFLAERTGGTYSTLKVQPAELEDSGVYFCASSQQTGYRGYTFGSGTRLTVV.